A single sample gave rise to the 18 T cell receptor beta chains below, sequenced in a study of T cells in Graves' hyperthyroidism and ophthalmopathy. Amplification yielded TCR beta CDR3 regions, with RNA transcripts as the source. TCR CDR3 underwent first-round RT-PCR with the HTBI primer set. A single record per CDR3 protein comes from TCRdb applying MiXCR to the multiplex PCR reads. The sample lists approximately 400,000 distinct CDR3 sequences; around 15% were seen once. Sequencing used blood. These receptors originate from a man over 45 with Graves' ophthalmopathy.

The genes are TRBV27 and TRBJ2-4, with D possibly matching TRBD2 (5 bases). V was pared by 2 bases and J by 7 bases, with 12 bases between. The CDR3 has 14 residues. Germline V lookup: CDR1 MNHEY, CDR2 SMNVEV (reference sequence). Here the CDR3 reads CASSLSTEGNIQYF. The CDR3 bases are TGTGCCAGCAGTTTAAGCACAGAGGGTAACATTCAGTACTTC.

This clonotype has only a few counts. This sequence joins TRBV5-6 and TRBJ1-6, with D unclear. CDR3 size: 15 residues. The germline V gene encodes CDR1 SGHDT and CDR2 YYEEEE. V lost 2 bases to trimming and J lost 9 bases, with 15 bases between them. The CDR3 nucleotides are TGTGCCAGCAGCTTAGCCGGGCTGGCGTTTTCACCCCTCCACTTT. It is translated as CASSLAGLAFSPLHF.

This clonotype was seen ten or more times. This chain links TRBV5-1 with TRBJ2-7, with no clear D. Trimming shortened V by 6 bases and J by 2 bases, and 18 bases separated the two germline ends. CDR1 and CDR2 (germline): SGHRS, YFSETQ. The CDR3 has 15 amino acids. The CDR3 loop is CASTPESDSPYEQYF. CDR3 nucleotides: TGCGCCAGCACGCCGGAAAGCGATTCCCCCTACGAGCAGTACTTC. The variable domain in full, completed from reference TRBV5-1 and TRBJ2-7, reads KAGVTQTPRYLIKTRGQQVTLSCSPISGHRSVSWYQQTPGQGLQFLFEYFSETQRNKGNFPGRFSGRQFSNSRSEMNVSTLELGDSALYLCASTPESDSPYEQYFGPGTRLTVT.

The V call is TRBV10-3, the J call TRBJ2-7; D is uncertain. The CDR3 is 14 residues long. The germline V gene has CDR1 ENHRY and CDR2 SYGVKD. The V end lost 3 bases, the J end lost 7 bases, and 16 bases lay between the germline ends. CDR3 DNA sequence: TGTGCCATCAGTGATCTGGCGCCGCTAGGGGAGCAGTACTTC. Protein product: CAISDLAPLGEQYF.

The chain joins TRBV7-2 to TRBJ2-2, with a possible D match to TRBD2 (6 bases). The germline V gene encodes CDR1 SGHTA and CDR2 FQGNSA. The CDR3 totals 16 residues. Trimming cost V 5 bases and J 7 bases, with 20 bases left between them. CDR3 residues: CASSRGSPSHIGELFF. The CDR3 bases are TGTGCCAGCAGCCGGGGGAGTCCTAGCCATATCGGGGAGCTGTTTTTT.

The chain carries TRBV10-3 and TRBJ2-1; 8 positions agree with TRBD2. The V segment lost 9 bases and the J segment 1 base; nucleotides outside the gene matches: 5. The germline V gene encodes CDR1 ENHRY and CDR2 SYGVKD. There are 14 residues in the CDR3. CDR3 residues: CAINPGGSYNEQFF. The CDR3, as DNA: TGTGCCATAAATCCGGGAGGGTCCTACAATGAGCAGTTCTTC.

This clonotype was recorded a few times. The chain employs TRBV20-1 and TRBJ2-5, with 7 nucleotides matching TRBD2. The CDR3 extends over 14 amino acids. The V and J ends lost 6 bases and 2 bases, in that order; junction bases with no gene match: 9. Germline V gene lookup returns CDR1 DFQATT and CDR2 SNEGSKA (reference sequence). CDR3 loop: CSARGLAVQETQYF. The CDR3 DNA is TGCAGTGCCCGAGGGCTAGCGGTGCAAGAGACCCAGTACTTC.

This CDR3 is CASSDRITGELFF. CDR3 nucleotides: TGCGCCAGCAGCGACCGGATCACCGGGGAGCTGTTTTTT. The V gene is TRBV5-1, the J gene TRBJ2-2, with D uncertain. The CDR3 sequence is 13 residues long. Per germline, CDR1 SGHRS and CDR2 YFSETQ. Trimming took 4 bases from V and 4 from J, leaving 8 bases between them.

The sample holds a few counts of this clonotype. This chain uses TRBV9 with TRBJ2-7; 10 nucleotides align to TRBD2. In germline, CDR1 is SGDLS, CDR2 YYNGEE. Trimming at V came to 3 bases and at J to 4 bases, leaving 13 bases not matched to a gene. CDR3 length equals 17 residues. The DNA for the CDR3 is TGTGCCAGCAGCGAGCGGGCTAGCGGGAGTATTGGTTACGAGCAGTACTTC. Protein sequence: CASSERASGSIGYEQYF.

This clonotype was detected only a few times. The rearrangement uses TRBV28 and TRBJ1-6, with D possibly matching TRBD1 (5 bases). Trimming took 4 bases from V and 5 from J, leaving 12 bases between them. Looked up from germline, CDR1 is MDHEN and CDR2 is SYDVKM. The length of the CDR3 is 15 residues. The CDR3 protein is CASSSGAVDNSPLHF. The CDR3 DNA follows: TGTGCCAGCAGTTCCGGGGCAGTTGATAATTCACCCCTCCACTTT.

At least ten counts were recorded for this clonotype. The chain has TRBV20-1 and TRBJ2-7, with 11 bases aligning to TRBD2. The CDR3 has 16 residues. V lost 6 bases to trimming and J lost 5 bases; unmatched junction nucleotides: 15. Germline CDR1 reads DFQATT; CDR2 reads SNEGSKA (reference sequence). As DNA, the CDR3 is TGCAGTGCGAGTATCGGGCTAGCGGGAGGTACCCACGAGCAGTACTTC. Protein product: CSASIGLAGGTHEQYF.

The chain couples TRBV9 to TRBJ2-7; possible D gene TRBD1, 6 bases. The V end was cut by 1 base, the J end by 1 base, with 9 bases between. The CDR3 is 14 residues long. From germline, CDR1 is SGDLS and CDR2 YYNGEE. The CDR3, as DNA: TGTGCCAGCAGCGTACTGGACAGTTCCTACGAGCAGTACTTC. Encoded protein: CASSVLDSSYEQYF.

This clonotype was recorded only once. A read error may account for a junction end that differs from germline. The CDR3 loop reads CPSSLRTTRETQYF. CDR3 nucleotide sequence: TGTCCCAGCAGCTTACGAACGACAAGGGAGACTCAGTACTTC. J is TRBJ2-5 and V is TRBV7-2; a weak D match, TRBD2 (5 bases). CDR3 length: 14 residues. CDR1 is SGHTA, CDR2 FQGNSA, per germline.

This clonotype appeared a few times. CDR3: CSARVTAGPLSGETQYF. In nucleotides, the CDR3 is TGCAGTGCTAGAGTAACAGCGGGGCCACTCTCCGGAGAGACCCAGTACTTC. The chain uses TRBV20-1 and TRBJ2-5; TRBD2 agrees at 7 bases. There are 17 residues in the CDR3. CDR1 is DFQATT and CDR2 is SNEGSKA in the germline V gene (reference sequence). Trimming took 1 base from V and 4 from J; bases not matched to a gene: 15.

This clonotype was seen repeatedly, ten times or more. This chain uses TRBV18 with TRBJ2-6; the D gene is possibly TRBD2 (6 bases). CDR3 length: 15 residues. The V gene's germline CDR1 is KGHSH and CDR2 LQKENI. The germline V and J ends were trimmed by 3 bases and 0 bases, with 6 bases remaining between them. For the CDR3, the DNA is TGTGCCAGCTCACCGCGGGGCTCTGGGGCCAACGTCCTGACTTTC. This translates into CASSPRGSGANVLTF.

This clonotype was recorded many times. J is TRBJ2-7 and V is TRBV4-2, with 7 positions matching TRBD2. This CDR3 is built from 15 residues. CDR1 and CDR2 from the germline V gene are LGHNA and YNFKEQ. With V trimmed by 0 bases and J by 4 bases, 6 bases remained unmatched. The CDR3 here is CASSQEYWTSYEQYF. For the CDR3, the DNA is TGTGCCAGCAGCCAAGAGTATTGGACTAGTTACGAGCAGTACTTC.

The CDR3 DNA reads as TGTGCCAGCAGCCAGACCTACGGGGGGCGTCGCACGAGCTCCTACAATGAGCAGTTCTTC. Translated, it gives CASSQTYGGRRTSSYNEQFF. The chain links TRBV7-9 to TRBJ2-1, with D perhaps matching TRBD2 (7 bases). CDR1 is SEHNR and CDR2 is FQNEAQ in the germline V gene (reference sequence). The CDR3 has 20 amino acids. Deletions cut 5 bases from V and 0 bases from J, with 26 bases between.

This clonotype has just a few counts. V usage is TRBV5-1 and J usage is TRBJ2-5, with D hard to call. The V end lost 1 base, the J end lost 2 bases, and 6 bases lay between the germline ends. Per germline, CDR1 SGHRS and CDR2 YFSETQ. The CDR3 sequence is 13 residues long. In nucleotides, the CDR3 is TGCGCCAGCAGCTTGAGAGAACAAGAGACCCAGTACTTC. Amino acid sequence: CASSLREQETQYF.